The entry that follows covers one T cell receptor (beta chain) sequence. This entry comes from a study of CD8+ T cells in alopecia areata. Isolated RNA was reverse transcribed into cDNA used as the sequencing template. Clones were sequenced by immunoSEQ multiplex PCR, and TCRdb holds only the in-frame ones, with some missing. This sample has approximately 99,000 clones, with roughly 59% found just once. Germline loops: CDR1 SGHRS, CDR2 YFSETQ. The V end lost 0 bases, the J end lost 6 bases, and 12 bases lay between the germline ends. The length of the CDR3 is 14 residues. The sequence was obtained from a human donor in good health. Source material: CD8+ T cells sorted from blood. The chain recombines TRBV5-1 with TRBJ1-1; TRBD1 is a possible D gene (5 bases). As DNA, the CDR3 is TGCGCCAGCAGCTTGGGGGGCGAGAAGGCTGAAGCTTTCTTT. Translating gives CASSLGGEKAEAFF. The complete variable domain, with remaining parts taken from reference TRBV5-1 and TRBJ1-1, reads KAGVTQTPRYLIKTRGQQVTLSCSPISGHRSVSWYQQTPGQGLQFLFEYFSETQRNKGNFPGRFSGRQFSNSRSEMNVSTLELGDSALYLCASSLGGEKAEAFFGQGTRLTVV.